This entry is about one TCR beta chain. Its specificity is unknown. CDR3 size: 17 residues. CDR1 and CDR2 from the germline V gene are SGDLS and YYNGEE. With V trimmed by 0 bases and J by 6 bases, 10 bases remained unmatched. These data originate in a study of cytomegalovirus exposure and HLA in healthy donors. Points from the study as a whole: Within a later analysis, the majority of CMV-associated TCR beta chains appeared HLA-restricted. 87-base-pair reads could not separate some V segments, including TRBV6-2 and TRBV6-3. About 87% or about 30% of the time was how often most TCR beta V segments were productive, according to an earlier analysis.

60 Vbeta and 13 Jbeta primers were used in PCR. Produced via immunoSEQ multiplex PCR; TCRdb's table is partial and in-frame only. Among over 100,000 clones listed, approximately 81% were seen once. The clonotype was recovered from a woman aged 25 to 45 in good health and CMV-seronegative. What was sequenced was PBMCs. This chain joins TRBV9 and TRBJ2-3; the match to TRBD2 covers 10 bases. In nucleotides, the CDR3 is TGTGCCAGCAGCGTAGGTCCCGCTAGCGGGGGTTTCGATACGCAGTATTTT. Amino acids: CASSVGPASGGFDTQYF.